What follows are 25 T cell receptor beta chains derived from one specimen sequenced in a study of Ad26.COV2.S vaccination and SARS-CoV-2 variants. Treatment noted: around 19 received Ad26.COV2.S at low or high dose, single or two shots; roughly five received placebo; per-sample allocation not given. Sampling was performed 63 days after the first vaccine or placebo injection. Libraries were prepared by immunoSEQ multiplex PCR; TCRdb keeps only in-frame clonotypes and omits some of them. The top ten clones hold 3.3% of a sample with around 370,000 clones, roughly 81% of them seen once. Sequencing used peripheral blood, obtained in a trial of Ad26.COV2.S vaccine versus placebo. Source of these receptors: a person aged 18-60 years who received the Ad26.COV2.S COVID-19 vaccine or a placebo.

The V gene is TRBV4-3, the J gene TRBJ1-2, with 8 bases lining up with TRBD1. The CDR3 covers 17 residues. From germline, CDR1 is LGHNA and CDR2 YSLEER. The junction had 15 bases not matched to a gene; V was cut back by 3 bases and J by 6 bases. In DNA form, the CDR3 reads TGCGCCAGCAGCCAGACCGTCTGGGGACAGGAAATGGATGGCTACACCTTC. Its protein product is CASSQTVWGQEMDGYTF.

CDR3 sequence (DNA): TGTGCCTGGAATGAGGGGGAGACCCAGTACTTC. This translates into CAWNEGETQYF. This rearrangement joins TRBV30 to TRBJ2-5; tentatively, D is TRBD1 or TRBD2 (5 bases each). This CDR3 is 11 amino acids long. Germline loops: CDR1 GTSNPN, CDR2 SVGIG (reference sequence). The V end was cut by 4 bases, the J end by 5 bases, with 8 bases between.

On this clone itself: A clone one base away is much larger, so this may be a read error. V and J are TRBV28 and TRBJ1-1; D gene ambiguous. Germline-derived CDR1 and CDR2 are MDHEN and SYDVKM. Trimming cost V 6 bases and J 1 base, with 3 bases left between them. The CDR3 is made up of 11 amino acids. For the CDR3, the DNA is TGTGCCAGCAGGGGGAACACTGAAGCTTTCTTT. It translates to CASRGNTEAFF. Full variable domain (outside the CDR3, taken from reference TRBV28 and TRBJ1-1): DVKVTQSSRYLVKRTGEKVFLECVQDMDHENMFWYRQDPGLGLRLIYFSYDVKMKEKGDIPEGYSVSREKKERFSLILESASTNQTSMYLCASRGNTEAFFGQGTRLTVV.

The chain carries TRBV18 and TRBJ2-7; 7 bases map to TRBD2. The CDR3 covers 13 residues. Per germline, CDR1 KGHSH and CDR2 LQKENI. The trim removed 3 bases at V and 4 bases at J, leaving 3 bases unmatched. CDR3 bases: TGTGCCAGCTCACCCGGGGGGAGATACGAGCAGTACTTC. Protein sequence: CASSPGGRYEQYF.

This clone was detected a few times. The chain links TRBV10-3 to TRBJ1-5; the D is unclear. The V end lost 6 bases, the J end lost 0 bases, and 6 bases lay between the germline ends. Germline V gene sequence: CDR1 ENHRY, CDR2 SYGVKD. This CDR3 spans 13 amino acids. CDR3 loop: CAIRQYSNQPQHF. CDR3 sequence (DNA): TGTGCCATCAGACAATATAGCAATCAGCCCCAGCATTTT.

The chain links TRBV19 to TRBJ2-7; TRBD2 agrees at 9 bases. Germline CDR1 and CDR2: LNHDA and SQIVND (reference sequence). J lost 2 bases, V lost 3 bases, and 5 bases had no gene match. The CDR3 sequence is 15 residues long. The CDR3 DNA sequence: TGTGCCAGTAGTATTGGGGCTAGCGGGGCCTACGAGCAGTACTTC. This sequence encodes CASSIGASGAYEQYF.

The chain has TRBV4-3 and TRBJ2-7; weak D call: TRBD1 (5 bases). Trimming took off 4 bases at V and 1 base at J, with 14 bases between the two ends. This CDR3 is 15 amino acids long. Germline V CDR1 and CDR2: LGHNA, YSLEER. The CDR3 DNA follows: TGCGCCAGCAGCCCGACAGCCATGCGGTCCTACGAGCAGTACTTC. This encodes CASSPTAMRSYEQYF.

The V and J genes are TRBV19 and TRBJ2-2; 12 positions match TRBD2. Trimming at V came to 7 bases and at J to 5 bases, leaving 8 bases not matched to a gene. This CDR3 comprises 16 residues. The V gene's germline CDR1 is LNHDA and CDR2 SQIVND (reference sequence). The CDR3 nucleotides are TGTGCCAGTAAACGGAGACTAGCGGGGGAAACCGGGGAGCTGTTTTTT. This translates into CASKRRLAGETGELFF.

The J gene is TRBJ2-5, the V gene TRBV9; TRBD2 agrees at 8 bases. This CDR3 comprises 16 residues. Looked up from germline, CDR1 is SGDLS and CDR2 is YYNGEE. With V trimmed by 0 bases and J by 0 bases, 4 bases remained unmatched. The CDR3 protein is CASSVGLASNQETQYF. CDR3 sequence (DNA): TGTGCCAGCAGCGTAGGACTAGCGTCTAACCAAGAGACCCAGTACTTC.

The chain combines TRBV5-4 with TRBJ1-1, with a possible D match to TRBD1 (6 bases). This CDR3 has 13 amino acids. V was cut by 0 bases and J by 8 bases, with 11 bases left in between. CDR1 and CDR2 (germline): SGHNT, YYREEE (reference sequence). CDR3 DNA sequence: TGTGCCAGCAGCTTGGGAGGACAGTCGGAAGCTTTCTTT. This encodes CASSLGGQSEAFF.

The chain joins TRBV12-3 or TRBV12-4 to TRBJ2-1; D uncertain. This CDR3 comprises 12 residues. V was clipped by 6 bases and J by 3 bases, with 6 bases between them. The CDR3 region is CASSRYYNEQFF. Here the CDR3 DNA reads TGTGCCAGCAGCCGATACTACAATGAGCAGTTCTTC.

The chain links TRBV30 to TRBJ2-6, with 12 bases identical to TRBD2. This CDR3 has 20 residues. The V segment lost 0 bases and the J segment 0 bases; nucleotides outside the gene matches: 9. Per germline, CDR1 GTSNPN and CDR2 SVGIG (reference sequence). Here the CDR3 reads CAWSVRRASGRASGANVLTF. The CDR3 DNA is TGTGCCTGGAGTGTGAGGCGGGCTAGCGGGAGGGCCTCTGGGGCCAACGTCCTGACTTTC.

This chain links TRBV5-1 with TRBJ2-7; the match to TRBD1 covers 7 bases. The germline CDR1 and CDR2 sequences are SGHRS and YFSETQ. The V segment lost 1 base and the J segment 5 bases; nucleotides outside the gene matches: 6. CDR3 size: 14 residues. The CDR3 here is CASSLTGVTDEQYF. CDR3 DNA: TGCGCCAGCAGCTTGACAGGGGTGACCGACGAGCAGTACTTC. Together with reference TRBV5-1 and TRBJ2-7, the CDR3 gives the full variable domain: KAGVTQTPRYLIKTRGQQVTLSCSPISGHRSVSWYQQTPGQGLQFLFEYFSETQRNKGNFPGRFSGRQFSNSRSEMNVSTLELGDSALYLCASSLTGVTDEQYFGPGTRLTVT.

This chain uses TRBV3-1 (or the pseudogene TRBV3-2) with TRBJ2-3, with 11 bases fitting TRBD2. The CDR3 is made up of 15 amino acids. Per the germline V gene, CDR1 is LGHDT and CDR2 is YNNKEL (reference sequence). V was clipped by 6 bases and J by 4 bases; unmatched bases: 6. Here the CDR3 reads CASRRTSGSSDTQYF. Here the CDR3 DNA reads TGTGCCAGCAGGCGTACTAGCGGGAGTTCAGATACGCAGTATTTT.

This chain joins TRBV10-2 and TRBJ1-2, with D perhaps matching TRBD1 (5 bases). The germline V and J ends were trimmed by 2 bases and 5 bases, with 21 bases remaining between them. CDR3 length: 17 residues. Germline V gene sequence: CDR1 WSHSY, CDR2 SAAADI. CDR3 bases: TGCGCCAGCAGTGAGAGGGGTATGGGGGAGGGCCTTTATGGCTACACCTTC. This sequence encodes CASSERGMGEGLYGYTF.

The rearrangement uses TRBV10-3 and TRBJ1-2, with D hard to call. The CDR3 consists of 15 residues. Germline-derived CDR1 and CDR2 are ENHRY and SYGVKD. The V end lost 11 bases, the J end lost 7 bases, and 26 bases lay between the germline ends. DNA of the CDR3: TGTGCCGCACGGCCCGAGGGCAGAGCAAGCATTGGCTACACCTTC. Translated: CAARPEGRASIGYTF.

The chain couples TRBV27 to TRBJ2-3, with 9 bases matching TRBD2. CDR1 is MNHEY, CDR2 SMNVEV, per germline (reference sequence). This CDR3 is built from 17 residues. V lost 4 bases to trimming and J lost 5 bases; unmatched junction nucleotides: 13. CDR3 protein: CASSYIRTSESRDTQYF. DNA for the CDR3: TGTGCCAGCAGTTATATACGGACTAGCGAATCACGAGATACGCAGTATTTT.

The chain has TRBV27 and TRBJ2-1, with D perhaps TRBD1 (5 bases). Germline V CDR1 and CDR2: MNHEY, SMNVEV (reference sequence). The V and J ends lost 5 bases and 4 bases respectively, with 27 bases between them. This CDR3 is built from 19 residues. The CDR3 bases are TGTGCCAGCAGTCCTAAAATGGACCGCTTCCCGACAGTTTACAATGAGCAGTTCTTC. Encoded protein: CASSPKMDRFPTVYNEQFF.

V usage is TRBV5-4 and J usage is TRBJ2-5, with 9 nucleotides matching TRBD1. The CDR3 extends over 15 amino acids. Trimming removed 3 bases from V and 4 bases from J; junction bases left unmatched: 7. Per germline, CDR1 SGHNT and CDR2 YYREEE (reference sequence). The CDR3 DNA follows: TGTGCCAGCAGCTCCGGGACAGGGATAGGAGAGACCCAGTACTTC. Translation: CASSSGTGIGETQYF.

J is TRBJ1-2 and V is TRBV5-5; D not certain. Trimming left V 0 bases short and J 7 bases short, with 1 base between. This CDR3 spans 10 amino acids. Germline V gene lookup returns CDR1 SGHKS and CDR2 YYEKEE (reference sequence). CDR3: CASSLGGYTF. In nucleotides, the CDR3 is TGTGCCAGCAGCTTGGGTGGCTACACCTTC.

The V and J genes are TRBV6-5 and TRBJ1-1; unclear D gene. There are 11 residues in the CDR3. The germline V gene encodes CDR1 MNHEY and CDR2 SVGAGI. With 8 bases removed from V and 2 bases from J, the gap between germline ends came to 6 bases. CDR3 in DNA: TGTGCCAGCTCCGGAAACACTGAAGCTTTCTTT. Its translation is CASSGNTEAFF.

The chain couples TRBV6-6 to TRBJ2-3, with a weak D call TRBD1 (6 bases). In germline, CDR1 is MNHNY, CDR2 SVGAGI (reference sequence). The germline V and J ends were trimmed by 6 bases and 6 bases, with 13 bases remaining between them. This CDR3 is 13 amino acids long. For the CDR3, the DNA is TGTGCCAGCAGCCTCCCCACAGGGGATACGCAGTATTTT. This gives the protein CASSLPTGDTQYF.

About this clone itself: A junction boundary mismatches the germline segment, possibly from a read error. The chain carries TRBV7-9 and TRBJ2-1; 11 bases map to TRBD2. Germline-derived CDR1 and CDR2 are SEHNR and FQNEAQ (reference sequence). The CDR3 runs to 14 residues. For the CDR3, the DNA is TGTGCCAGCAGCCTAGCGGGGGGAGGCAATGAGCAGTTCTTC. Residues: CASSLAGGGNEQFF.

J is TRBJ1-2 and V is TRBV6-2 or TRBV6-3; 7 positions agree with TRBD1. Germline CDR1 reads MNHEY; CDR2 reads SVGEGT. This CDR3 contains 18 residues. The V gene end was trimmed by 2 bases and the J gene end by 0 bases; junction bases not matched to a gene: 12. CDR3 amino acids: CASSYNLGQIEANYGYTF. CDR3 in DNA: TGTGCCAGCAGTTACAATCTGGGACAGATAGAAGCTAACTATGGCTACACCTTC.

The rearrangement joins TRBV6-2 or TRBV6-3 to TRBJ2-1, with a weak D call TRBD2 (6 bases). This CDR3 has 13 residues. Germline V lookup: CDR1 MNHEY, CDR2 SVGEGT. V was clipped by 5 bases and J by 8 bases, with 13 bases between them. DNA of the CDR3: TGTGCCAGCAGTCGTCTCCGGGACTATGAGCAGTTCTTC. As protein: CASSRLRDYEQFF.